Following are 20 T cell receptor beta chains from one sample sequenced in a study of blood T cell repertoires in COVID-19. Repertoires were generated with immunoSEQ multiplex PCR, while TCRdb's copy carries only in-frame clones and drops some. The data contain approximately 200,000 clones, around 86% of them seen just once; the ten biggest clones take up under 3.5%. Sequencing was performed on peripheral blood. All receptors derive from a woman aged 25-40 years with active or convalescent COVID-19.

The chain combines TRBV11-2 with TRBJ2-1, with D unresolved. Trimming removed 1 base at V and 0 bases at J, with 10 bases between. The CDR3 is made up of 16 amino acids. Germline-derived CDR1 and CDR2 are SGHAT and FQNNGV. CDR3 in DNA: TGTGCCAGCAGCTTAGGACTTTTGAGCTCCTACAATGAGCAGTTCTTC. It codes for CASSLGLLSSYNEQFF.

The chain recombines TRBV7-9 with TRBJ2-3; 9 bases align to TRBD1. There are 15 residues in the CDR3. Germline V gene data show CDR1 as SEHNR and CDR2 as FQNEAQ (reference sequence). J lost 3 bases, V lost 4 bases, and 5 bases had no gene match. The CDR3 DNA reads as TGTGCCAGCAGCTCGACCGGGACAGGGACAGATACGCAGTATTTT. Its translation is CASSSTGTGTDTQYF.

The chain couples TRBV11-2 to TRBJ1-1, with D possibly matching TRBD1 (6 bases). V gave up 5 bases and J gave up 8 bases, with 12 bases separating them. CDR1 and CDR2 (germline): SGHAT, FQNNGV. The CDR3 extends over 12 amino acids. The CDR3 loop reads CASSLQGLEAFF. CDR3 DNA: TGTGCCAGCAGCCTACAGGGCCTCGAAGCTTTCTTT.

V is TRBV4-2 and J is TRBJ2-7; the D gene is possibly TRBD2 (5 bases). CDR1 is LGHNA and CDR2 is YNFKEQ in the germline V gene. Trimming cost V 0 bases and J 1 base, with 13 bases left between them. The CDR3 loop spans 16 amino acids. The CDR3 protein is CASSQDWTPDSYEQYF. The CDR3 DNA follows: TGTGCCAGCAGCCAAGATTGGACTCCTGATTCCTACGAGCAGTACTTC.

The chain recombines TRBV5-6 with TRBJ2-1; TRBD2 matches at 11 bases. The germline V gene encodes CDR1 SGHDT and CDR2 YYEEEE. The J segment lost 1 base and the V segment lost 5 bases, leaving 5 bases of the junction unmatched. CDR3 length: 16 residues. CDR3 sequence: CASRRGTSGSYNEQFF. DNA for the CDR3: TGTGCCAGCAGACGCGGGACTAGCGGATCCTACAATGAGCAGTTCTTC.

This clone was recorded a few times. The V call is TRBV6-5, the J call TRBJ1-2; unclear D gene. The germline V and J ends were trimmed by 8 bases and 2 bases, with 12 bases remaining between them. The CDR3 is 13 amino acids. The germline CDR1 and CDR2 sequences are MNHEY and SVGAGI. CDR3 residues: CASAAVANYGYTF. CDR3 DNA: TGTGCCAGCGCGGCAGTAGCAAACTATGGCTACACCTTC.

This clone has more than one count but fewer than ten. The V and J genes are TRBV2 and TRBJ1-5, with D possibly matching TRBD1 (5 bases). The CDR3 consists of 15 residues. Between the trimmed V and J ends, which lost 4 bases and 0 bases, there was a span of 10 bases. Germline values: CDR1 SNHLY, CDR2 FYNNEI. Here the CDR3 reads CASSAQGLSNQPQHF. In DNA, the CDR3 is TGTGCCAGCAGTGCTCAGGGACTTAGCAATCAGCCCCAGCATTTT.

In nucleotides, the CDR3 is TGTGCCAGCAGACAGGGAGGGTCTTACAATGAGCAGTTCTTC. It specifies CASRQGGSYNEQFF. The rearrangement joins TRBV28 to TRBJ2-1, with D perhaps matching TRBD2 (7 bases). Germline V CDR1 and CDR2: MDHEN, SYDVKM. V shed 6 bases and J shed 4 bases, with 13 bases lying between them. The CDR3 loop spans 14 amino acids.

The sample holds one count of this clone. The CDR3: CASRAGTGGNSPLHF. The DNA for the CDR3 is TGTGCCAGCAGGGCCGGGACAGGGGGTAATTCACCCCTCCACTTT. The V and J genes are TRBV2 and TRBJ1-6, with TRBD1 matching 11 bases. The trim removed 6 bases at V and 6 bases at J, leaving 4 bases unmatched. In germline, CDR1 is SNHLY, CDR2 FYNNEI. CDR3 size: 15 residues.

The chain joins TRBV28 to TRBJ1-1; D may be TRBD1 (6 bases). Germline CDR1 MDHEN, CDR2 SYDVKM. Trimming removed 3 bases at V and 2 bases at J, with 13 bases between. The CDR3 is 15 residues long. CDR3 sequence reads: CASSFSNRVNTEAFF. CDR3 nucleotides: TGTGCCAGCAGTTTCTCGAACAGGGTTAACACTGAAGCTTTCTTT.

V and J are TRBV10-3 and TRBJ1-5, with 9 nucleotides matching TRBD1. With 6 bases clipped from V and 3 bases from J, the junction kept 3 bases outside the gene matches. Germline assignment: CDR1 ENHRY and CDR2 SYGVKD. This CDR3 is built from 14 residues. The CDR3 spells CAISTGGPNQPQHF. The CDR3 DNA reads TGTGCCATCAGCACAGGGGGCCCCAATCAGCCCCAGCATTTT.

This chain joins TRBV3-1 (or the pseudogene TRBV3-2) and TRBJ1-1, with a weak D call TRBD1 (6 bases). V gave up 1 base and J gave up 5 bases, with 11 bases separating them. Germline V gene sequence: CDR1 LGHDT, CDR2 YNNKEL (reference sequence). This CDR3 is 14 amino acids long. The CDR3 DNA sequence: TGTGCCAGCAGCCAAGTACAGGGCTCGACTGAAGCTTTCTTT. It specifies CASSQVQGSTEAFF.

The gene calls are TRBV19 and TRBJ1-6; possibly TRBD1 for D (5 bases). Between the trimmed V and J ends, which lost 7 bases and 0 bases, there was a span of 28 bases. Germline V gene lookup returns CDR1 LNHDA and CDR2 SQIVND (reference sequence). This CDR3 contains 21 residues. The CDR3: CASILSWGGGDPSSYNSPLHF. The CDR3 nucleotides are TGTGCCAGTATCTTATCGTGGGGAGGAGGGGACCCAAGCTCCTATAATTCACCCCTCCACTTT.

V usage is TRBV5-8 and J usage is TRBJ2-7; tentative D call: TRBD1 (6 bases). The CDR3 has 18 amino acids. Germline CDR1 and CDR2: SGHTS and YDEGEE. Trimming pared 0 bases from V and 0 bases from J, leaving 19 bases between. The CDR3: CASSLGYGWGQSSYEQYF. The CDR3 nucleotides are TGTGCCAGCAGCTTGGGGTATGGGTGGGGGCAGAGCTCCTACGAGCAGTACTTC.

The genes are TRBV5-1 and TRBJ1-1; the D gene is possibly TRBD1 (5 bases). The V end lost 4 bases, the J end lost 6 bases, and 19 bases lay between the germline ends. Germline-derived CDR1 and CDR2 are SGHRS and YFSETQ. This CDR3 has 15 amino acids. CDR3: CASSGAGGWIAEAFF. In DNA, the CDR3 is TGCGCCAGCAGCGGGGCAGGTGGCTGGATCGCTGAAGCTTTCTTT.

V gene TRBV23-1 combines with J gene TRBJ2-5, with TRBD1 matching over 8 bases. TRBV23-1 is an ORF; its function is uncertain. This CDR3 spans 20 amino acids. With 7 bases clipped from V and 0 bases from J, the junction kept 22 bases outside the gene matches. In DNA, the CDR3 is TGCGCCAGCACTGGGACAGGTATATGTCGAGGAGGCTGGTACCAAGAGACCCAGTACTTC. It yields the protein CASTGTGICRGGWYQETQYF.

V gene TRBV6-1 combines with J gene TRBJ1-2; D is perhaps TRBD1 (6 bases). Germline assignment: CDR1 MNHNS and CDR2 SASEGT. Trimming shortened V by 0 bases and J by 3 bases, and 8 bases separated the two germline ends. CDR3 length equals 14 residues. CDR3 in amino acids: CASSEATGYYGYTF. Here the CDR3 DNA reads TGTGCCAGCAGTGAAGCCACAGGGTACTATGGCTACACCTTC.

The rearrangement joins TRBV28 to TRBJ1-2; the D gene is possibly TRBD1 (6 bases). The CDR3 length is 18 residues. Germline values: CDR1 MDHEN, CDR2 SYDVKM. V was shortened by 3 bases and J by 5 bases, with 25 bases between the two germline ends. Written as DNA, the CDR3 is TGTGCCAGCAGTTTGGGCCTATCACTGGGGGCGCCCGGGTATGGCTACACCTTC. Amino acid sequence: CASSLGLSLGAPGYGYTF.

The gene calls are TRBV5-1 and TRBJ2-7; 8 bases line up with TRBD1. There are 15 residues in the CDR3. V was pared by 5 bases and J by 0 bases, with 7 bases of the junction left unmatched. From germline, CDR1 is SGHRS and CDR2 YFSETQ. The CDR3 DNA reads as TGCGCCAGCAGTGCCACAGGGGGGAGCTCCTACGAGCAGTACTTC. Translated: CASSATGGSSYEQYF.

The count of this clone is one. The V and J genes are TRBV3-1 (or the pseudogene TRBV3-2) and TRBJ2-1; possible D gene TRBD1, 5 bases. Germline CDR1 and CDR2: LGHDT and YNNKEL (reference sequence). V was pared by 4 bases and J by 8 bases, with 9 bases between. The CDR3 has 12 residues. Here the CDR3 DNA reads TGTGCCAGCAGCCGCAGACAGCATGAGCAGTTCTTC. Protein sequence: CASSRRQHEQFF.